A single sample gave rise to the 25 T cell receptor beta chains below, sequenced in a study of untreated major depressive disorder (dated by TCRdb to the late 2010s). Paper-wide results and their limitations: In CD4+ T cells, sequencing confirmed that depressed patients used TRBV05-01 (Vbeta 5.1) more than controls did, with a one-tailed test giving p = 0.040.

Their specific antigens are unknown. The library relied on the immunoSEQ multiplex PCR assay. TCRdb took over this immuneACCESS table, retaining in-frame rearrangements with V and J assigned. Such tables are incomplete; in checked studies, under half of the missing clones stem from an unresolved V gene, and the remainder is unexplained. The sample contains roughly 17,000 clones, around 90% of them found a single time. Of the sample, around 0.6% is held by the ten largest clones. The sequencing sample was made of CD4+ T cells from PBMCs. The receptors originated from a woman aged 35 to 49 with major depressive disorder.

The J gene is TRBJ1-6, the V gene TRBV5-1; tentative D call: TRBD1 (5 bases). The CDR3 extends over 14 amino acids. Per the germline V gene, CDR1 is SGHRS and CDR2 is YFSETQ. The ends were cut back, 8 bases at V and 6 bases at J, with 15 bases in the middle. CDR3 amino acids: CASGERGGNSPLHF. The CDR3 region has the DNA TGCGCCAGTGGAGAGAGGGGCGGTAATTCACCCCTCCACTTT. The full variable domain, with the rest looked up from reference TRBV5-1 and TRBJ1-6, is KAGVTQTPRYLIKTRGQQVTLSCSPISGHRSVSWYQQTPGQGLQFLFEYFSETQRNKGNFPGRFSGRQFSNSRSEMNVSTLELGDSALYLCASGERGGNSPLHFGNGTRLTVT.

The chain recombines TRBV6-6 with TRBJ1-4, with unresolved D. Trimming cost V 6 bases and J 5 bases, with 7 bases left between them. Germline assignment: CDR1 MNHNY and CDR2 SVGAGI (reference sequence). This CDR3 spans 12 amino acids. CDR3 in DNA: TGTGCCAGCAGGGGCAAGAATGAAAAACTGTTTTTT. Protein sequence: CASRGKNEKLFF.

Here the CDR3 reads CASSPNPGRNEKLFF. The CDR3 coding sequence is TGTGCCAGCAGCCCCAATCCAGGCCGTAATGAAAAACTGTTTTTT. The chain couples TRBV7-9 to TRBJ1-4; no definite D call. Germline V gene lookup returns CDR1 SEHNR and CDR2 FQNEAQ (reference sequence). V was cut by 5 bases and J by 4 bases, with 14 bases left in between. The CDR3 is made up of 15 amino acids.

CDR3 region: CASSESIGFHEQYF. CDR3 sequence (DNA): TGTGCCAGCAGTGAATCAATTGGATTCCACGAGCAGTACTTC. The gene calls are TRBV6-1 and TRBJ2-7; D not resolved. CDR1 is MNHNS and CDR2 is SASEGT in the germline V gene. The CDR3 runs to 14 residues. V dropped 2 bases and J dropped 5 bases, with 13 bases sitting between them.

This clone was detected a few times. This sequence joins TRBV7-9 and TRBJ1-2; D call uncertain. Between the trimmed V and J ends, which lost 5 bases and 2 bases, there was a span of 9 bases. CDR1 is SEHNR, CDR2 FQNEAQ, per germline (reference sequence). The CDR3 extends over 13 amino acids. The DNA of the CDR3 is TGTGCCAGCAGCGCAACAGAGAACTATGGCTACACCTTC. Amino acids: CASSATENYGYTF.

This chain joins TRBV6-6 and TRBJ1-3; D ambiguous. Trimming stripped 2 bases from V and 1 base from J, with 12 bases between. The CDR3 is made up of 16 amino acids. Per the germline V gene, CDR1 is MNHNY and CDR2 is SVGAGI (reference sequence). CDR3 loop: CASSYTSAGSGNTIYF. The CDR3 bases are TGTGCCAGCAGTTACACAAGCGCGGGATCTGGAAACACCATATATTTT.

This chain joins TRBV6-5 and TRBJ1-1; D is ambiguous. There are 13 residues in the CDR3. The germline V gene encodes CDR1 MNHEY and CDR2 SVGAGI. Trimming stripped 6 bases from V and 0 bases from J, with 8 bases between. CDR3 DNA: TGTGCCAGCAGCCCCGGAGTGAACACTGAAGCTTTCTTT. Translated, it gives CASSPGVNTEAFF.

This chain links TRBV9 with TRBJ2-7; 12 bases are shared with TRBD2. The CDR3 has 16 amino acids. Looked up from germline, CDR1 is SGDLS and CDR2 is YYNGEE. Trimming cost V 1 base and J 6 bases; bases outside gene matches: 8. In nucleotides, the CDR3 is TGTGCCAGCAGCGTATCCCCTAGCGGGGGGGCCATCGAGCAGTACTTC. Translated: CASSVSPSGGAIEQYF.

This chain uses TRBV29-1 with TRBJ1-5; D is undetermined. Trimming took 6 bases from V and 4 from J, leaving 13 bases between them. Germline CDR1 is SQVTM and CDR2 is ANQGSEA. The CDR3 loop spans 13 amino acids. CDR3 DNA: TGCAGCGTCGCAAGGGAAATGAATCAGCCCCAGCATTTT. It translates to CSVAREMNQPQHF.

CDR3 nucleotides: TGTGCTAGTGGTTTGGGAGGACAGGCTGTGGGTGGCTACACCTTC. Its protein product is CASGLGGQAVGGYTF. The rearrangement joins TRBV12-5 to TRBJ1-2; TRBD1 agrees at 7 bases. J gave up 7 bases and V 1 base, and 9 bases lay outside the gene matches. CDR1 is LGHNT and CDR2 is FRNRAP in the germline V gene. The CDR3 has 15 residues.

The chain is built from TRBV6-5 and TRBJ2-3; D is perhaps TRBD1 or TRBD2 (6 bases each). Germline loops: CDR1 MNHEY, CDR2 SVGAGI. Trimming shortened V by 0 bases and J by 4 bases, and 11 bases separated the two germline ends. The CDR3 sequence is 15 residues long. The CDR3 spells CASSYSGGSADTQYF. In nucleotides, the CDR3 is TGTGCCAGCAGTTACTCCGGGGGCAGCGCAGATACGCAGTATTTT.

This chain links TRBV27 with TRBJ1-4, with a possible D match to TRBD1 (5 bases). Germline V gene lookup returns CDR1 MNHEY and CDR2 SMNVEV (reference sequence). The CDR3 is 15 amino acids. Trimming shortened V by 2 bases and J by 4 bases, and 11 bases separated the two germline ends. The CDR3 loop reads CASSLGGLGNEKLFF. In DNA form, the CDR3 reads TGTGCCAGCAGTTTAGGGGGGTTAGGTAATGAAAAACTGTTTTTT.

The gene calls are TRBV5-6 and TRBJ1-1, with 8 bases identical to TRBD1. The V gene end was trimmed by 6 bases and the J gene end by 6 bases; junction bases not matched to a gene: 19. CDR3 length equals 17 residues. Per the germline V gene, CDR1 is SGHDT and CDR2 is YYEEEE. The CDR3 DNA reads TGTGCCAGCACCCTAGGGCCGTACGGACAGGGACTCTCTGAAGCTTTCTTT. This codes for CASTLGPYGQGLSEAFF.

The DNA for the CDR3 is TGTGCCAGCTCATCCCAACACAATCAGCCCCAGCATTTT. Protein product: CASSSQHNQPQHF. This chain uses TRBV18 with TRBJ1-5; no clear D gene. V lost 5 bases and J 3 bases, leaving 8 bases between the germline ends. CDR1 and CDR2 (germline): KGHSH, LQKENI. This CDR3 has 13 amino acids.

The chain is built from TRBV7-6 and TRBJ2-3, with 8 bases that match TRBD2. Germline V gives CDR1 SGHVS, CDR2 FNYEAQ. The length of the CDR3 is 16 residues. The junction had 11 bases not matched to a gene; V was cut back by 2 bases and J by 7 bases. CDR3 amino acids: CASSLSGGPVGNTQYF. The CDR3 region has the DNA TGTGCCAGCAGCTTATCGGGGGGGCCTGTCGGGAATACGCAGTATTTT. Variable domain in full (rest from reference TRBV7-6 and TRBJ2-3): GAGVSQSPRYKVTKRGQDVALRCDPISGHVSLYWYRQALGQGPEFLTYFNYEAQQDKSGLPNDRFSAERPEGSISTLTIQRTEQRDSAMYRCASSLSGGPVGNTQYFGPGTRLTVL.

This chain uses TRBV5-1 with TRBJ1-5, with D possibly matching TRBD1 (5 bases). The germline CDR1 and CDR2 sequences are SGHRS and YFSETQ. CDR3 length: 14 residues. V was pared by 3 bases and J by 3 bases, with 10 bases between. CDR3 sequence reads: CASSSGGTNQPQHF. The CDR3 DNA is TGCGCCAGCAGCTCGGGGGGGACCAATCAGCCCCAGCATTTT.

The rearrangement uses TRBV25-1 and TRBJ2-2, with a weak D call TRBD1 (5 bases). Germline V gene sequence: CDR1 MGHDK, CDR2 SYGVNS. The V end was cut by 6 bases, the J end by 6 bases, with 5 bases between. The CDR3 extends over 11 amino acids. CDR3: CASSRAGELFF. CDR3 coding DNA: TGTGCCAGCAGCAGGGCCGGGGAGCTGTTTTTT. The full variable domain, in which reference TRBV25-1 and TRBJ2-2 provide the parts outside the CDR3, is EADIYQTPRYLVIGTGKKITLECSQTMGHDKMYWYQQDPGMELHLIHYSYGVNSTEKGDLSSESTVSRIRTEHFPLTLESARPSHTSQYLCASSRAGELFFGEGSRLTVL.

This clone appeared a single time. The chain uses TRBV6-6 and TRBJ1-1; D is unclear. Trimming removed 5 bases at V and 1 base at J, with 8 bases between. There are 13 residues in the CDR3. The germline V gene has CDR1 MNHNY and CDR2 SVGAGI (reference sequence). This chain's CDR3 is CASSVTGNTEAFF. Written as DNA, the CDR3 is TGTGCCAGCAGTGTGACGGGGAACACTGAAGCTTTCTTT.

About this clone itself: Sequence at one end of the junction differs from germline and may be a read error. The genes are TRBV7-7 and TRBJ2-5, with 7 nucleotides matching TRBD2. Germline V lookup: CDR1 SSHAT, CDR2 FNYEAQ (reference sequence). The CDR3 has 15 amino acids. CDR3 sequence: CASSLASSGKETQYF. DNA for the CDR3: TGTGCTAGCAGCTTAGCGTCCAGCGGGAAGGAGACCCAGTACTTC. Full variable domain (remainder filled in from reference TRBV7-7 and TRBJ2-5): GAGVSQSPRYKVTKRGQDVTLRCDPISSHATLYWYQQALGQGPEFLTYFNYEAQPDKSGLPSDRFSAERPEGSISTLTIQRTEQRDSAMYRCASSLASSGKETQYFGPGTRLLVL.

This chain connects TRBV27 to TRBJ2-2; D unclear. With 2 bases removed from V and 5 bases from J, the gap between germline ends came to 9 bases. Germline V gives CDR1 MNHEY, CDR2 SMNVEV (reference sequence). The CDR3 extends over 14 amino acids. CDR3 in amino acids: CASSLGIPTGELFF. Written as DNA, the CDR3 is TGTGCCAGCAGTTTAGGGATCCCGACCGGGGAGCTGTTTTTT.

Regarding this clone: Sequence at one end of the junction differs from germline and may be a read error. The chain employs TRBV7-7 and TRBJ2-7, with TRBD1 as a possible D gene (6 bases). Germline V gives CDR1 SSHAT, CDR2 FNYEAQ (reference sequence). CDR3 length: 14 residues. The CDR3 DNA follows: TGTGCTAGCAGCTTAGCAGGGGCGGTAGGGGAGCAGTACTTC. It encodes CASSLAGAVGEQYF.

CDR3 bases: TGTGCCAGCAGCTTATTGAGTATCCAAGAGACCCAGTACTTC. Residues: CASSLLSIQETQYF. V gene TRBV7-6 combines with J gene TRBJ2-5, with D uncertain. CDR3 length: 14 residues. V lost 2 bases and J lost 1, with 8 bases in between. Germline V gene lookup returns CDR1 SGHVS and CDR2 FNYEAQ.

This clone was picked up a small number of times. The chain's CDR3 is CASSESGVYGYTF. The CDR3 coding sequence is TGTGCCAGCAGTGAATCGGGAGTCTATGGCTACACCTTC. The chain is built from TRBV6-1 and TRBJ1-2; D not resolved. Germline lookup yields CDR1 MNHNS and CDR2 SASEGT. The CDR3 consists of 13 residues. V was shortened by 2 bases and J by 4 bases, with 8 bases between the two germline ends.

The chain recombines TRBV5-1 with TRBJ2-7, with D uncertain. Germline V gene lookup returns CDR1 SGHRS and CDR2 YFSETQ. The CDR3 loop spans 13 amino acids. V was pared by 7 bases and J by 2 bases, with 13 bases between. The CDR3 sequence is CASSQDLAYEQYF. DNA of the CDR3: TGCGCCAGCTCCCAGGACCTAGCCTACGAGCAGTACTTC.

This chain links TRBV29-1 with TRBJ2-7; tentatively, D is TRBD1 (5 bases). The CDR3 runs to 12 residues. Germline CDR1 and CDR2: SQVTM and ANQGSEA. The V end lost 1 base, the J end lost 9 bases, and 13 bases lay between the germline ends. The CDR3 coding sequence is TGCAGCGTTGAAGCAGGGCGAGGACGGCAGTACGTC. Its translation is CSVEAGRGRQYV.